The TCR beta chain under discussion was sequenced for a study of regulatory T cells in long-lasting Graves disease. Regarding time point: newly diagnosed GD, antithyroid drugs for less than 3 months. After RNA was extracted from PBMCs, the TCR library was made from it. Construction of TCR beta libraries relied on iRepertoire HTBI primers and on Arm-PCR targeting CDR3 regions. TCRdb passed the multiplex PCR reads through MiXCR, listing each CDR3 protein once. The table lists some 340,000 distinct CDR3 sequences, roughly 12% of them singletons. The sample holds a few counts of this clonotype. These same records also appear under a second study, on T cells in Graves' hyperthyroidism and ophthalmopathy. Per that study: HTBI primers drove first-round RT-PCR of the TCR CDR3. Most clonotypes expanded in the thyroid (above 0.001) were also present in blood.

This clonotype was obtained from a woman in her late teens or twenties with Graves disease. The starting material was peripheral blood mononuclear cells (PBMCs), obtained at new diagnosis, from a patient treated with antithyroid drugs.

The CDR3 sequence is CSVMRTSGVDTQYF. CDR3 DNA: TGCAGTGTGATGCGGACTAGCGGGGTAGATACGCAGTATTTT. The chain links TRBV20-1 to TRBJ2-3, with 12 bases that match TRBD2. There are 14 residues in the CDR3. Germline lookup yields CDR1 DFQATT and CDR2 SNEGSKA (reference sequence). After removal of 7 bases from V and 5 bases from J, the junction contained 7 bases not matched to a gene.